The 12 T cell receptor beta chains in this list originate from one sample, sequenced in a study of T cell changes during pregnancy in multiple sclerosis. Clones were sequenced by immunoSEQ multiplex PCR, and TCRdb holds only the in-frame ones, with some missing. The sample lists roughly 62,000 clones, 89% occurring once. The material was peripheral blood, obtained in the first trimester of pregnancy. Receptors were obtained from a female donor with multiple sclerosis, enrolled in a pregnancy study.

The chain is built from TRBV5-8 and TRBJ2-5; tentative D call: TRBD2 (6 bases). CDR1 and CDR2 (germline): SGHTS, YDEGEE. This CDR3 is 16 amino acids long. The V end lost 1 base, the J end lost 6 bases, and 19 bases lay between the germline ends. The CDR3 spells CASSLRGTLHRQTQYF. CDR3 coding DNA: TGTGCCAGCAGCTTGCGGGGGACCCTTCACCGGCAGACCCAGTACTTC.

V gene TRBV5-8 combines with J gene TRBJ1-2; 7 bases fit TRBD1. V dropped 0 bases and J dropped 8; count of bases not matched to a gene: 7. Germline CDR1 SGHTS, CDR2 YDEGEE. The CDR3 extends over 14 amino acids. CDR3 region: CASSLVRTGNGYTF. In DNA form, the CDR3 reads TGTGCCAGCAGCTTGGTGCGGACAGGCAACGGCTACACCTTC. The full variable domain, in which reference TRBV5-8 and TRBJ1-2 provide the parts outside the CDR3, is EAGVTQSPTHLIKTRGQQATLRCSPISGHTSVYWYQQALGLGLQFLLWYDEGEERNRGNFPPRFSGRQFPNYSSELNVNALELEDSALYLCASSLVRTGNGYTFGSGTRLTVV.

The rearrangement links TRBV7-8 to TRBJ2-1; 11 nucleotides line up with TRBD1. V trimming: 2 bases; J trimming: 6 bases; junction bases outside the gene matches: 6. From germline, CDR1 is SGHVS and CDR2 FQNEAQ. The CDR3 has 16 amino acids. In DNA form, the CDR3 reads TGTGCCAGCAGCTTAATGAGGACAGGGGGCGCCAATGAGCAGTTCTTC. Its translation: CASSLMRTGGANEQFF.

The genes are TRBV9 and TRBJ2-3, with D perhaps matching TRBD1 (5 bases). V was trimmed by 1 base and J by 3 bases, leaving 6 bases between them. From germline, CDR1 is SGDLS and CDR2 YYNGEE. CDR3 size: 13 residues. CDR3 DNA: TGTGCCAGCAGCGTAAGGGGAACAGATACGCAGTATTTT. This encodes CASSVRGTDTQYF. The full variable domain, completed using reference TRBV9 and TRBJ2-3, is DSGVTQTPKHLITATGQRVTLRCSPRSGDLSVYWYQQSLDQGLQFLIQYYNGEERAKGNILERFSAQQFPDLHSELNLSSLELGDSALYFCASSVRGTDTQYFGPGTRLTVL.

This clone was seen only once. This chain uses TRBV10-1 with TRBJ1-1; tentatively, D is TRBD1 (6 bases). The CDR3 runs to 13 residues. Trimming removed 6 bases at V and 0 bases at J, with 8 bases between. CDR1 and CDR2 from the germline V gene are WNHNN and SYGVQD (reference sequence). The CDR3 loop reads CASRQGMNTEAFF. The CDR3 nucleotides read TGCGCCAGCAGGCAGGGGATGAACACTGAAGCTTTCTTT.

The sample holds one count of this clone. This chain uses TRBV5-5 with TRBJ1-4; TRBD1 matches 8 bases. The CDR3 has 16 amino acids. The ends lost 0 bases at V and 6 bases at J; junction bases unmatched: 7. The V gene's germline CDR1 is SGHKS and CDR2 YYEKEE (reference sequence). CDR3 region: CASSLARGTGDEKLFF. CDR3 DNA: TGTGCCAGCAGCTTGGCTAGGGGGACAGGAGATGAAAAACTGTTTTTT.

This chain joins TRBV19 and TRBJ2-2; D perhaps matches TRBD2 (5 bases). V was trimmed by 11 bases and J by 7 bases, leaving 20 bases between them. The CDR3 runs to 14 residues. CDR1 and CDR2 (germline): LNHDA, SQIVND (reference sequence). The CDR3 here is CASGPGSVGGELFF. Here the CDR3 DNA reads TGTGCCTCAGGTCCGGGATCTGTCGGCGGGGAGCTGTTTTTT.

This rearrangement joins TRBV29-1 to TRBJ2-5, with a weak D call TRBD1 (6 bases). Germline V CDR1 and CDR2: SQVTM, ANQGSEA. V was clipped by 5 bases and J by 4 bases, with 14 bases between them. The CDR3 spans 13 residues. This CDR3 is CSVFAGERETQYF. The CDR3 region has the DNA TGCAGCGTTTTTGCAGGGGAACGAGAGACCCAGTACTTC.

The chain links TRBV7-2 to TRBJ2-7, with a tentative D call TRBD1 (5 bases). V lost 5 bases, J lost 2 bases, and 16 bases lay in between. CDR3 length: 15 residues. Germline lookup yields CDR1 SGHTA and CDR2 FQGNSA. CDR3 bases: TGTGCCAGCAGCCCTACGACAGCCACTACCTACGAGCAGTACTTC. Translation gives CASSPTTATTYEQYF.

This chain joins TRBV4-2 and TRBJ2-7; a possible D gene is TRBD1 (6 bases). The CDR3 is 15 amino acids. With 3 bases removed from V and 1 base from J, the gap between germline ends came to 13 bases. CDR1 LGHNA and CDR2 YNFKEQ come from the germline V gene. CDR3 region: CASSHGQTRSYEQYF. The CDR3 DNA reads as TGTGCCAGCAGCCACGGACAGACCCGATCCTACGAGCAGTACTTC.

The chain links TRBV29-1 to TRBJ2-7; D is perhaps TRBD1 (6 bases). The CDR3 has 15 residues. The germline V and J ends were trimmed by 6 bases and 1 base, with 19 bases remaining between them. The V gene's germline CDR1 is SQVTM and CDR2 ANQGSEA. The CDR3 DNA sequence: TGCAGCGTGGGATCCCCGGGACACGGATCCTACGAGCAGTACTTC. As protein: CSVGSPGHGSYEQYF.

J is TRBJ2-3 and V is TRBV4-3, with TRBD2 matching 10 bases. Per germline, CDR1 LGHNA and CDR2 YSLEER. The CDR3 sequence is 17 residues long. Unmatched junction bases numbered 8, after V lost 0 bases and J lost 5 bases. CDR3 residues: CASSQDSPSGGRDTQYF. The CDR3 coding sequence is TGCGCCAGCAGCCAAGATTCCCCTAGCGGGGGAAGAGATACGCAGTATTTT.